A selection of T cell receptor beta chains follows, all from one sample in a study of T cells expressing NK-cell markers. TCRdb re-called the 5' RACE reads; one entry per CDR3 protein, DNA not given. This sample contains about 150,000 distinct CDR3 sequences. Sequences were obtained from blood T cells: a sorted CD56 or NKG2C T cell subset, CD4+ or CD8+ T cells, or bulk PBMC T cells (not recorded which). The receptors come from a woman aged 45 to 65 in good health. CDR3s include the opening cysteine and the closing phenylalanine or tryptophan.

j_gene	v_gene	CDR3aa
TRBJ2-2	TRBV6-4	CASQSSGSTGELFF
TRBJ2-5	TRBV12-3/TRBV12-4	CASSLAWGKRREGPETQYF
TRBJ2-4	TRBV7-9	CASSLGGNIQYF
TRBJ1-5	TRBV10-2	CASSDLGQPQHF
TRBJ2-3	TRBV25-1	CASSDSSLVGGDTQYF
TRBJ2-1	TRBV4-2	CASSQVGLEGNEQFF
TRBJ2-2	TRBV27	CASSWGSTGELFF
TRBJ2-1	TRBV4-1	CASSQATRGQGYNEQFF
TRBJ1-2	TRBV15	CATSGGGAGYGYTF
TRBJ2-1	TRBV6-1	CASGISGRGIYNEQFF
TRBJ2-7	TRBV4-1	CASSHNRVDEQYF
TRBJ2-3	TRBV19	CASSNPRSGRADTQYF
TRBJ2-7	TRBV11-2	CASSLGTGTYEQYF
TRBJ2-1	TRBV19	CASSNGGGEQFF
TRBJ1-2	TRBV7-9	CASSTSPRTPYVGYTF
TRBJ1-1	TRBV19	CASSISTANTEAFF
TRBJ1-5	TRBV27	CASSLAGPPYDQPQHF
TRBJ2-1	TRBV7-9	CASSLTRPPHTTNEQFF
TRBJ2-3	TRBV5-1	CASSLSREGVGDTQYF
TRBJ2-1	TRBV7-9	CASSFSSSEHREQFF
TRBJ2-1	TRBV7-2	CASSLLAAGHEQFF
TRBJ2-1	TRBV15	CATSTLQGADEQFF
TRBJ2-6	TRBV6-4	CASSDGDPSGANVLTF
TRBJ2-5	TRBV4-2	CASSPGPGYQETQYF
TRBJ2-3	TRBV4-1	CASRGHPRADTQYF
TRBJ1-2	TRBV7-9	CASKGTALYGYTF
TRBJ2-7	TRBV7-9	CASSSIAGNEQYF
TRBJ1-1	TRBV29-1	CSVSAWGDTEAFF
TRBJ1-1	TRBV12-3/TRBV12-4	CASSSGGGTEAFF
TRBJ2-7	TRBV28	CASSPLGDSYEQYF
TRBJ2-3	TRBV20-1	CSARPWGLGTDTQYF
TRBJ1-1	TRBV10-2	CASGVQNLNTEAFF
TRBJ2-1	TRBV29-1	CSVVSGTVHNEQFF
TRBJ2-2	TRBV28	CASSPREGRHTGELFF
TRBJ1-2	TRBV7-9	CASSLRQGAYGYTF
TRBJ2-7	TRBV7-9	CASSPPGTGTEQYF
TRBJ2-5	TRBV4-1	CASSSFLGEETQYF
TRBJ2-5	TRBV30	CAWSTGQGGMETQYF
TRBJ1-2	TRBV24-1	CAANSGQGEGYTF
TRBJ2-6	TRBV5-1	CASSLMTGISGANVLTF
TRBJ1-1	TRBV12-5	CASGSGEDTEAFF
TRBJ1-2	TRBV12-3/TRBV12-4	CASKGPPNYGYTF
TRBJ1-2	TRBV5-1	CASSFEEAYGYTF
TRBJ1-1	TRBV10-2	CASHSGPGGWTEAFF
TRBJ2-3	TRBV7-8	CASSSRPGQGVSDTQYF